The sequence of this T cell receptor (beta chain) was determined in a study of cytomegalovirus exposure and HLA in healthy donors. With 4 bases removed from V and 2 bases from J, the gap between germline ends came to 3 bases. CDR1 is LGHNT, CDR2 FRNRAP, per germline. The CDR3 has 13 amino acids. The study ran its PCR with 60 Vbeta and 13 Jbeta primers. Sequencing was performed with immunoSEQ multiplex PCR; in TCRdb, only in-frame clones are kept and a portion is missing. The sample includes about 40,000 clones. As concerns this clone: Antigen specificity is unknown.

The study, taken as a whole, reports: Because they were indistinguishable, some V segments, including TRBV6-2 and TRBV6-3, were excluded. In a later analysis, CMV-associated beta chains were mostly HLA-associated, it appeared.

Sampled while nominally healthy, donors likely had unrecorded immune exposures. Sequencing input: PBMCs. This receptor was identified in a man under 40 in good health and CMV-seronegative. This chain joins TRBV12-5 and TRBJ2-6, with D unclear. The CDR3 sequence: CASGSTGANVLTF. The CDR3 coding sequence is TGTGCTAGTGGTTCCACTGGGGCCAACGTCCTGACTTTC. The full variable domain, rest sourced from reference TRBV12-5 and TRBJ2-6, is DARVTQTPRHKVTEMGQEVTMRCQPILGHNTVFWYRQTMMQGLELLAYFRNRAPLDDSGMPKDRFSAEMPDATLATLKIQPSEPRDSAVYFCASGSTGANVLTFGAGSRLTVL.